The source of this T cell receptor beta chain is a study of cytomegalovirus exposure and HLA in healthy donors. General observations from the study: For most TCR beta V segments, an earlier analysis put the productive rate at about 90% or about 30% of the time.

This clone has just a few counts. Its antigen is currently unknown. 13 Jbeta primers and 60 Vbeta primers were used for the PCR. Sequenced by immunoSEQ multiplex PCR; TCRdb stores in-frame clones only, minus some. The sample includes about 160,000 clones, 75% to 80% seen only once; the top ten take just over 3%. The sequencing sample was made of PBMCs. The source is a woman aged 40-49 years in good health and CMV-seronegative.

CDR3 nucleotide sequence: TGTGCCAGCAGCCAAGCGTTGTGGGTTCAAGAGACCCAGTACTTC. Residues: CASSQALWVQETQYF. This chain links TRBV5-4 with TRBJ2-5; D is unclear. The CDR3 is 15 amino acids. CDR1 is SGHNT and CDR2 is YYREEE in the germline V gene (reference sequence). The ends were cut back, 4 bases at V and 2 bases at J, with 15 bases in the middle.